The rows below give T cell receptor beta chains drawn from one sample of a study of cytomegalovirus exposure and HLA in healthy donors. TCRdb's copy holds only in-frame clones and misses some; the assay was immunoSEQ multiplex PCR. The sample consists of approximately 200,000 clones, roughly 80% of them appearing once. Material: PBMCs. The receptors originated from a woman younger than 30 in good health and CMV-seronegative. Each CDR3 is given with its conserved first and last residue. D genes are given only for firm matches. Rows give clone size only sometimes, using once, few, many, or a class for an expanded clone.

d_gene	v_gene	abundance	j_gene	CDR3nt	CDR3aa
-	TRBV29-1	few	TRBJ2-2	TGCAGAACAGTGAACACCGGGGAGCTGTTTTTT	CRTVNTGELFF
-	TRBV10-1	-	TRBJ2-2	TGCGCCAGCAGTGAGTCGCCCCTAGCGTCGGGGGAGCTGTTTTTT	CASSESPLASGELFF
-	TRBV6-5	-	TRBJ1-2	TGTGCCAGCAGTAACGGGGGGAACTATGGCTACACCTTC	CASSNGGNYGYTF
TRBD1	TRBV5-1	-	TRBJ1-3	TGCGCCAGCAGCTTGTTACAGGGGGCTTATGGAAACACCATATATTTT	CASSLLQGAYGNTIYF
TRBD1	TRBV9	-	TRBJ2-7	TGTGCCAGCAGCCACGGACAGGCGTACGAGCAGTACTTC	CASSHGQAYEQYF
-	TRBV28	-	TRBJ1-4	TGTGCCAGCAGTTTTTCAGGGACTAATGAAAAACTGTTTTTT	CASSFSGTNEKLFF
-	TRBV14	-	TRBJ2-5	TGTGCCAGCAGCCAAGTCCGCCAAGAGACCCAGTACTTC	CASSQVRQETQYF
-	TRBV9	-	TRBJ2-1	TGTGCCAGCAGCGTATTGGGCGGGGGCGCCCTGTTCTTC	CASSVLGGGALFF
TRBD2	TRBV5-1	-	TRBJ2-5	TGCGCCAGCAGCTTGGCGGCTAGCGGGGGGCCCCTTCAAGAGACCCAGTACTTC	CASSLAASGGPLQETQYF
-	TRBV28	-	TRBJ2-7	TGTGCCAGCAGTCCTGGACAAGTGGGGTACGAGCAGTACTTC	CASSPGQVGYEQYF
-	TRBV11-2	few	TRBJ2-2	TGTGCCAGCAGCTTATCGTGGGCGCAAACCGGGGAGCTGTTTTTT	CASSLSWAQTGELFF
TRBD1	TRBV28	-	TRBJ1-2	TGTGCCAGCAGGAATTCTGGACAGGGGCACGGCTACACCTTC	CASRNSGQGHGYTF
-	TRBV19	-	TRBJ2-5	TGTGCCAGTAGTATAGTCGGACTAACACAAGAGACCCAGTACTTC	CASSIVGLTQETQYF
-	TRBV13	-	TRBJ2-5	TGTGCCAGCAGCTTAGATGGAGGAGGAGAGACCCAGTACTTC	CASSLDGGGETQYF